The present T cell receptor (beta chain) was sequenced within a study of CXCR3-negative and CXCR3-positive naive CD8 T cells. Study summary: Collectively, the libraries yielded 130 million or so TRB reads in total, at about 1.5 +/- 0.3 million per library. Study-wide findings and caveats: More hydrophobic TRB CDR3s were found in CXCR3-positive naive cells than in CXCR3-negative naive cells. Memory cells diverged, while naive CXCR3-positive and CXCR3-negative cells had similar TRBV-TRBJ usage.

Notes on this clonotype: Its antigen is not identified.

5' RACE with UMI labels generated the TRB cDNA libraries. Following a re-call of the 5' RACE reads, TCRdb has one entry per CDR3 protein and lacks DNA. The repertoire shows over 150,000 distinct CDR3 sequences; the top ten hold approximately 0.5%. CDR3 length equals 18 residues. CDR1 is SGHAT and CDR2 is FQNNGV in the germline V gene. The receptor was derived from a human donor in good health. Some clones in this sample may be carry-over from other donors' samples. The chain combines TRBV11-2 with TRBJ2-7; TCRdb returns TRBD2, unconfirmable since there is no DNA. Input material: naive CXCR3+ CD8+ T cells from blood. The subset was: CD45RO-CCR7+CD27+CD95- naive CD8+ T cells expressing CXCR3 (TNR3+). The CDR3 protein is CASSLDRWRTGGSGEQYF.